The 15 T cell receptor beta chains below were found in one sample sequenced in a study of neurological immune-mediated disorders. TCRdb redid the calling of the 5' RACE reads with MiXCR, one entry per CDR3 protein. The sample yields around 20,000 distinct CDR3 sequences, about 30% seen once. Material for sequencing was PBMCs. Source of these receptors: a man aged 45 to 65 with HTLV-1-associated myelopathy (HAM/TSP).

The chain recombines TRBV27 with TRBJ2-7; 8 positions match TRBD2. The CDR3 has 13 residues. Trimming removed 3 bases from V and 3 bases from J; junction bases left unmatched: 1. Looked up from germline, CDR1 is MNHEY and CDR2 is SMNVEV (reference sequence). The CDR3 nucleotides read TGTGCCAGCAGTTTCGGGACTAGCTACGAGCAGTACTTC. This codes for CASSFGTSYEQYF.

The chain couples TRBV29-1 to TRBJ2-2; 10 positions agree with TRBD1. The CDR3 contains 13 residues. The germline CDR1 and CDR2 sequences are SQVTM and ANQGSEA. The V gene end was trimmed by 7 bases and the J gene end by 1 base; junction bases not matched to a gene: 0. CDR3 sequence reads: CSGDRGNTGELFF. The CDR3 DNA reads TGCAGCGGGGACAGGGGGAACACCGGGGAGCTGTTTTTT.

V is TRBV12-5 and J is TRBJ2-5; 7 nucleotides match TRBD1. The ends lost 6 bases at V and 1 base at J; junction bases unmatched: 5. This CDR3 contains 14 residues. The V gene's germline CDR1 is LGHNT and CDR2 FRNRAP. The CDR3: CASGLTGVQETQYF. CDR3 coding DNA: TGTGCTAGTGGCCTAACAGGGGTCCAAGAGACCCAGTACTTC.

This clonotype was recorded only once. This chain joins TRBV5-1 and TRBJ1-1, with 12 bases matching TRBD1. The germline V gene encodes CDR1 SGHRS and CDR2 YFSETQ. The CDR3 length is 16 residues. J was trimmed by 4 bases and V by 4 bases; bases with no gene match: 8. DNA of the CDR3: TGCGCCAGCAGCGGAGGGACAGGGGGCAGAGGCACTGAAGCTTTCTTT. It translates to CASSGGTGGRGTEAFF.

This clonotype was seen many times. The chain uses TRBV7-2 and TRBJ1-6; no clear D. The CDR3 is 13 residues long. The germline gives CDR1 SGHTA, CDR2 FQGNSA. The V end was cut by 3 bases, the J end by 7 bases, with 7 bases between. CDR3 protein: CASSFRGNSPLHF. The CDR3 bases are TGTGCCAGCAGCTTCAGAGGAAATTCACCCCTCCACTTT.

The V call is TRBV19, the J call TRBJ1-1, with no clear D. Germline lookup yields CDR1 LNHDA and CDR2 SQIVND (reference sequence). The length of the CDR3 is 14 residues. Trimming removed 6 bases from V and 2 bases from J, with 13 bases in between. The CDR3, as DNA: TGTGCCAGTAGCGACGCCATACTCAACACTGAAGCTTTCTTT. Translated, it gives CASSDAILNTEAFF.

Worth noting for this clonotype: The junction differs from germline at one of its ends, possibly a read error. This chain joins TRBV5-1 and TRBJ2-5; TRBD1 matches at 10 bases. CDR1 and CDR2 (germline): SGHRS, YFSETQ. The CDR3 has 15 residues. CDR3 region: CASTLGQGKEETQYF. The DNA for the CDR3 is TGCGCCAGCACCTTGGGACAGGGGAAAGAAGAGACCCAGTACTTC.

The gene calls are TRBV20-1 and TRBJ1-6; weak D call: TRBD1 (6 bases). V gave up 5 bases and J gave up 6 bases, with 20 bases separating them. The CDR3 contains 16 residues. CDR1 and CDR2 (germline): DFQATT, SNEGSKA (reference sequence). CDR3: CSAGTRGRAANSPLHF. The CDR3 coding sequence is TGCAGTGCTGGGACACGGGGGAGGGCTGCTAATTCACCCCTCCACTTT.

This clonotype was picked up many times. V usage is TRBV7-2 and J usage is TRBJ2-1; unclear D gene. The ends were cut back, 7 bases at V and 6 bases at J, with 7 bases in the middle. This CDR3 is built from 11 residues. From germline, CDR1 is SGHTA and CDR2 FQGNSA. CDR3 protein: CASTPFNEQFF. DNA of the CDR3: TGTGCCAGCACTCCATTCAATGAGCAGTTCTTC.

This clonotype has at least ten counts. This chain joins TRBV12-2 and TRBJ2-7; TRBD1 is the table's D call, not checked against the DNA. TRBV12-2 is listed as a pseudogene. CDR3 length: 15 amino acids. The CDR3 nucleotides are TGTGCAAGTCGCTTCGCTCTTACAGGGAACTACGAGCAGTACTTC. As protein: CASRFALTGNYEQYF.

This clonotype has a count of ten or more. The chain employs TRBV5-1 and TRBJ2-2; tentatively, D is TRBD1 (6 bases). Looked up from germline, CDR1 is SGHRS and CDR2 is YFSETQ. There are 17 residues in the CDR3. V lost 2 bases and J lost 0, with 14 bases in between. In nucleotides, the CDR3 is TGCGCCAGCAGCTTTACTTTTGGGGGCCCGAACACCGGGGAGCTGTTTTTT. It encodes CASSFTFGGPNTGELFF.

This clonotype was detected ten times or more. The chain is built from TRBV7-3 and TRBJ2-1, with D perhaps matching TRBD2 (6 bases). Per the germline V gene, CDR1 is SGHTA and CDR2 is FQGTGA. CDR3 length: 13 residues. Trimming removed 5 bases at V and 10 bases at J, with 15 bases between. Here the CDR3 reads CASSPLVAGEQFF. CDR3 DNA sequence: TGTGCCAGCAGCCCTCTAGTGGCGGGAGAGCAGTTCTTC. Filled out from reference TRBV7-3 and TRBJ2-1, the complete variable domain reads GAGVSQTPSNKVTEKGKYVELRCDPISGHTALYWYRQSLGQGPEFLIYFQGTGAADDSGLPNDRFFAVRPEGSVSTLKIQRTERGDSAVYLCASSPLVAGEQFFGPGTRLTVL.

This clonotype was observed many times. The chain couples TRBV5-1 to TRBJ2-5, with D perhaps matching TRBD2 (5 bases). V was pared by 5 bases and J by 1 base, with 12 bases between. CDR3 size: 14 residues. Germline CDR1 reads SGHRS; CDR2 reads YFSETQ. Written as DNA, the CDR3 is TGCGCCAGCAGGGAACAGCGGATCCAAGAGACCCAGTACTTC. Translation gives CASREQRIQETQYF.

The table lists this clonotype with a few counts. This chain uses TRBV5-1 with TRBJ2-1, with 9 bases matching TRBD1. The CDR3 extends over 15 amino acids. V shed 3 bases and J 7 bases; nucleotides not matched to a gene: 8. Germline V gives CDR1 SGHRS, CDR2 YFSETQ. CDR3 sequence: CASSSGTGSRNEQFF. CDR3 DNA: TGCGCCAGCAGCTCTGGGACAGGGAGTAGGAATGAGCAGTTCTTC. The full variable domain, in which reference TRBV5-1 and TRBJ2-1 provide the parts outside the CDR3, is KAGVTQTPRYLIKTRGQQVTLSCSPISGHRSVSWYQQTPGQGLQFLFEYFSETQRNKGNFPGRFSGRQFSNSRSEMNVSTLELGDSALYLCASSSGTGSRNEQFFGPGTRLTVL.

The chain uses TRBV25-1 and TRBJ1-2, with a possible D match to TRBD1 (6 bases). The CDR3 spans 12 residues. V dropped 5 bases and J dropped 3 bases, with 7 bases sitting between them. Per the germline V gene, CDR1 is MGHDK and CDR2 is SYGVNS. The CDR3 DNA is TGTGCCAGCAGTAGGGGGGACTATGGCTACACCTTC. Encoded protein: CASSRGDYGYTF.